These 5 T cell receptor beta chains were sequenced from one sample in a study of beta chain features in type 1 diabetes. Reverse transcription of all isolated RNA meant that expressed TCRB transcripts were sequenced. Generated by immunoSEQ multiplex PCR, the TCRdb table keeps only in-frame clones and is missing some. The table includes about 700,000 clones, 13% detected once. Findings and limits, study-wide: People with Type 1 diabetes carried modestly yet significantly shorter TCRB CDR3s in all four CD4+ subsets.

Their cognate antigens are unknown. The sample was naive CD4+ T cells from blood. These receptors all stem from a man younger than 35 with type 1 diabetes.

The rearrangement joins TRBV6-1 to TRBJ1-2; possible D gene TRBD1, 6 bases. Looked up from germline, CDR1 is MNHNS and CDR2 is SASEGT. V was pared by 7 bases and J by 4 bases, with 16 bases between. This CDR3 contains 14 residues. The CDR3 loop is CASTYTRGGYGYTF. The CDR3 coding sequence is TGTGCCAGCACCTATACCAGGGGTGGCTATGGCTACACCTTC.

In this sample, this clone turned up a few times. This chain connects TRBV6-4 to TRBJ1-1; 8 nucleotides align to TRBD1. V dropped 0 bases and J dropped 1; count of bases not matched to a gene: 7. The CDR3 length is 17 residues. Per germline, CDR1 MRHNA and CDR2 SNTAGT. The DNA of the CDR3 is TGTGCCAGCAGTGACTCCAGGGGGCGCGATCCGAACACTGAAGCTTTCTTT. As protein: CASSDSRGRDPNTEAFF.

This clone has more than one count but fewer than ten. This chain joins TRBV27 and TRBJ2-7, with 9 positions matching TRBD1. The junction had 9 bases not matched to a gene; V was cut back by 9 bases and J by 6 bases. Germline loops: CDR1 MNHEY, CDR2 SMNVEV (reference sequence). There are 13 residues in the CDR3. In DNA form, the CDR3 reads TGTGCCAGTGGCCGGGGACAGGGCAGCGAGCAGTACTTC. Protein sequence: CASGRGQGSEQYF.

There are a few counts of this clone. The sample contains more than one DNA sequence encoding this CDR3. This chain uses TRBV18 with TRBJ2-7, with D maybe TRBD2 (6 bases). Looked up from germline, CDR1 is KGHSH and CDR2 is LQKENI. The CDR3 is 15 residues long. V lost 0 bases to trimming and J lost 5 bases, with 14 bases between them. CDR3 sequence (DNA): TGTGCCAGCTCACCACCGTCCGGGGGATGGAACGAGCAGTACTTC. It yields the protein CASSPPSGGWNEQYF.

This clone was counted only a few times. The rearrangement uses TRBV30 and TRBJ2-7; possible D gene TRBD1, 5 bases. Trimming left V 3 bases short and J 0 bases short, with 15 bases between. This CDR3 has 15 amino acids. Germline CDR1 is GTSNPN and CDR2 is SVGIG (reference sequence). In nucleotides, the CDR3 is TGTGCCTGGAGCGTAGGACAAATGAGCTCCTACGAGCAGTACTTC. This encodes CAWSVGQMSSYEQYF. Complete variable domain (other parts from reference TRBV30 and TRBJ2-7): SQTIHQWPATLVQPVGSPLSLECTVEGTSNPNLYWYRQAAGRGLQLLFYSVGIGQISSEVPQNLSASRPQDRQFILSSKKLLLSDSGFYLCAWSVGQMSSYEQYFGPGTRLTVT.